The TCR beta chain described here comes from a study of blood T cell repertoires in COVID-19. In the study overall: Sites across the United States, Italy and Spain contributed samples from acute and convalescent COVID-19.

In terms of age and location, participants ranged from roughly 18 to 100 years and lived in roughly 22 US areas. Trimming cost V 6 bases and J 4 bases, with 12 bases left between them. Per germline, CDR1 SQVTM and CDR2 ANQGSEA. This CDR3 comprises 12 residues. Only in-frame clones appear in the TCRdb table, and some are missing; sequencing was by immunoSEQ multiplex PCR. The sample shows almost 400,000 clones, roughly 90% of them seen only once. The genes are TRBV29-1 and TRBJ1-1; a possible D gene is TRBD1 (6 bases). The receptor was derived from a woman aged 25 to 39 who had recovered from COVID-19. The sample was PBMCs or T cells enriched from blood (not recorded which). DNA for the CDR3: TGCAGCGTGCGGGGGGCCCGCACTGAAGCTTTCTTT. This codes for CSVRGARTEAFF. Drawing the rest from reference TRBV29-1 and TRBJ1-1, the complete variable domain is SAVISQKPSRDICQRGTSLTIQCQVDSQVTMMFWYRQQPGQSLTLIATANQGSEATYESGFVIDKFPISRPNLTFSTLTVSNMSPEDSSIYLCSVRGARTEAFFGQGTRLTVV.